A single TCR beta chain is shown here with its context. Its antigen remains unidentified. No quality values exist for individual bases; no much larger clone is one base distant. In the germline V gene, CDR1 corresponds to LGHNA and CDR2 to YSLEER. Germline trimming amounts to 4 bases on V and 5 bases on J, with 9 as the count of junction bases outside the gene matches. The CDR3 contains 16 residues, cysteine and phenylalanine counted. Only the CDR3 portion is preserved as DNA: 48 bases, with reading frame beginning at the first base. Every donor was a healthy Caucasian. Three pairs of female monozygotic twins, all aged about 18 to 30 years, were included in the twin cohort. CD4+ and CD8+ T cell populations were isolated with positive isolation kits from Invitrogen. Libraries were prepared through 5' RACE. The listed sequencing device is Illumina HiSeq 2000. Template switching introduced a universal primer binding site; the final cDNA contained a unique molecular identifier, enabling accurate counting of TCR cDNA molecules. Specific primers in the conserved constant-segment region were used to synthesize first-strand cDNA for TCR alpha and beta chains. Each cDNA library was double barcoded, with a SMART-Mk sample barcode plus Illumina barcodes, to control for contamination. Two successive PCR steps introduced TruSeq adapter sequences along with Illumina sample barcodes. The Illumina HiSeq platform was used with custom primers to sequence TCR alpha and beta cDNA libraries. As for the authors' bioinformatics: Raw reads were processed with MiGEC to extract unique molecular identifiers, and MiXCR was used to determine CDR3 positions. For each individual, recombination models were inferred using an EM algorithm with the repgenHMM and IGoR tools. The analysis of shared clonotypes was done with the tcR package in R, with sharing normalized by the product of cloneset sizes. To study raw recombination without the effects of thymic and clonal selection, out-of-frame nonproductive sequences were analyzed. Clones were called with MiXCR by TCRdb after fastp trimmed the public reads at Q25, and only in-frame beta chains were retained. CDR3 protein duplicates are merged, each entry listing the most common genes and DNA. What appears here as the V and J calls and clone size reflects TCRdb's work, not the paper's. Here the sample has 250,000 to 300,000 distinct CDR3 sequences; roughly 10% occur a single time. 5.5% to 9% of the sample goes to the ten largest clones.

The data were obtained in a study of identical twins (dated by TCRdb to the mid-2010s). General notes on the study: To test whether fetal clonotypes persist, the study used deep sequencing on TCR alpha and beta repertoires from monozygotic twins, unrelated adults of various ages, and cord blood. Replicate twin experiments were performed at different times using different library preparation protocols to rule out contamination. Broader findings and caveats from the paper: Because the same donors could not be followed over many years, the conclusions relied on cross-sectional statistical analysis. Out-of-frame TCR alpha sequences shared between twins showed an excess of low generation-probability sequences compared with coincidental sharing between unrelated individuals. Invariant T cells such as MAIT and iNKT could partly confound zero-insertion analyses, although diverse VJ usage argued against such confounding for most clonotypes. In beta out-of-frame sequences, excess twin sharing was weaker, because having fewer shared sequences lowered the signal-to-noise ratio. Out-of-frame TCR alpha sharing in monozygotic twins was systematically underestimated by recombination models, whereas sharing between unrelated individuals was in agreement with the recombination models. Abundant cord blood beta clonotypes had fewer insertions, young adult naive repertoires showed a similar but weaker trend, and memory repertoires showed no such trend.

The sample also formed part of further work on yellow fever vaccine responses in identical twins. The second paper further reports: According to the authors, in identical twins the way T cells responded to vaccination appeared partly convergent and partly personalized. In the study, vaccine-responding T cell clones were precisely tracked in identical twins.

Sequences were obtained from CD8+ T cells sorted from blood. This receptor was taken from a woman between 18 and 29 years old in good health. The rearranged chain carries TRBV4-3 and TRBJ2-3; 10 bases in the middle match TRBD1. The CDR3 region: CASSPSGTGEIDTQYF. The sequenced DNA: TGCGCCAGCAGCCCTTCCGGGACAGGGGAGATAGATACGCAGTATTTT.